The T cell receptor beta chain under discussion was sequenced for a study of T cell responses to AZD1222 COVID-19 vaccine (dated by TCRdb to the early 2020s). A note on the overall study: A total of about 230 trial participants underwent TCR sequencing, of whom around 200 received two doses of AZD1222 and about 26 received two doses of the MenACWY control vaccine. Enrollment into the trials was organized by age into subgroups of 18-55, 56-69 and 70-plus years, and those subgroups contained approximately 150, 30 and 60 TCR-sequenced participants, respectively.

The junction shows trimming of 7 bases on V and 2 bases on J, plus 14 bases between the germline ends. CDR3 length: 14 amino acids, cysteine to phenylalanine. Here the CDR3 DNA is all that survives: 42 bases in frame from base 1. The germline V gene (reference sequence) supplies CDR1 LNHDA and CDR2 SQIVND. This sample's time point label indicates: about 28 days (+/-7) after the second vaccine dose. AZD1222 recipients whose second dose came at about 4 weeks and those whose second dose came at about 12 weeks were combined into one group, since spike-specific TCR depth and breadth did not differ between the two schedules. The vaccinee samples were drawn from two UK trials, COV001 and COV002, one of which was a single-blind randomized controlled phase 2/3 trial testing AZD1222 (ChAdOx1 nCoV-19) in healthy adults. For TCRbeta chain sequencing, PBMC samples from trial participants were taken at day 0 and at day 28 after the second dose.

Study-wide findings and limitations: Conclusions about previously exposed vaccinees are limited, since just five to seven AZD1222 recipients were seropositive for SARS-CoV-2 at baseline. Epitopes outside the regions mutated in the B.1.351 and B.1.1.7 variants were reportedly recognized by nearly half of the unique spike-specific TCRs. CD4 TCRs associated with the vaccine covered the entire spike protein, and the dominant responses were in regions 160-218 and 743-854. In the small 56-69-year group, the increase in depth fell short of significance, most likely because of low power. A significant rise in spike-specific TCR breadth and depth was observed after two AZD1222 doses relative to day 0 and relative to MenACWY recipients. Participants were mostly white British, with more females than males. The authors suggested clonal diversity may have been underestimated. No day 14 peak-response samples were available, so repertoires were characterized only after the peak T cell response.

The CDR3 regions of human TCRbeta chains were analyzed by immunosequencing. Per the original workflow: Repertoire TCRs were checked for matches against a reference library of SARS-CoV-2-specific TCRs that had been generated using the MIRA antigen-specificity platform. Breadth was defined as the fraction of unique TCRs that were SARS-CoV-2-associated, and depth was defined as the fraction of total T cells that were SARS-CoV-2-associated. Each spike-specific TCR was assigned to its reactive spike region and to a CD4 or CD8 class using the MIRA data. Log10-transformed breadth and depth values were compared by one-way ANOVA with Sidak's multiple comparisons tests. TCRdb retrieved this table from immuneACCESS and kept in-frame rearrangements only. Not all clones are present; in checked studies, unresolved V genes account for under half, and no reason is known for the remainder. V and J calls and clone size follow that table, whereas D and trimming were derived from the DNA. This sample gives 120,000 or so clones in total; approximately 90% of them show up just once. The ten largest clones represent approximately 7.9% of the sample.

A word on this clone: Its antigen remains undetermined. One base away there is no much larger clone; base qualities are not given.

In this chain, TRBV19 is recombined with TRBJ1-2; TRBD1 is perhaps the D gene, given 6 matching bases. Specimen: peripheral blood, collected 28 days after the second AZD1222 dose. This TCR came from an adult who received the AZD1222 COVID-19 vaccine. CDR3 protein: CASTRGDKNYGYTF. The sequence in DNA is TGTGCCAGTACCCGGGGGGACAAGAACTATGGCTACACCTTC.